This TCR beta chain comes out of a study of blood T cell repertoires in COVID-19. A COVID-19 case had been met by exposed participants during the 2 weeks before study entry. The germline CDR1 and CDR2 sequences are MDHEN and SYDVKM. The V and J ends lost 6 bases and 6 bases, in that order; junction bases with no gene match: 2. This CDR3 comprises 13 residues. The method was immunoSEQ multiplex PCR; TCRdb's version includes in-frame clones alone and lacks a portion of them. The table records 350,000 to 450,000 clones, 70% to 90% of them present only once. The specimen sequenced was PBMCs or T cells enriched from blood (not recorded which). The V and J genes are TRBV28 and TRBJ1-5; TRBD1 matches at 10 bases. The clonotype originates from a young woman who had been exposed to COVID-19. This CDR3 reads CASRTGGGQPQHF. CDR3 nucleotide sequence: TGTGCCAGCAGGACAGGGGGCGGTCAGCCCCAGCATTTT.